Each of the 28 T cell receptor beta chains below was sequenced from the same sample in a study of OX40 agonist ivuxolimab in advanced cancers. The data were produced by immunoSEQ multiplex PCR, yet TCRdb's version contains in-frame clones alone and is incomplete. The sample has about 100,000 clones; under 95% are singletons. The sample was CD4+ or CD8+ T cells sorted from blood, taken in a trial of the OX40 agonist ivuxolimab. The origin of the receptors is an adult with an advanced solid tumor such as melanoma, head and neck, liver or kidney cancer.

J is TRBJ2-1 and V is TRBV6-1; D ambiguous. Per the germline V gene, CDR1 is MNHNS and CDR2 is SASEGT. The V end was cut by 4 bases, the J end by 1 base, with 8 bases between. The CDR3 totals 14 residues. CDR3 in DNA: TGTGCCAGCAGTGGATCGGAGTCCTACAATGAGCAGTTCTTC. This gives the protein CASSGSESYNEQFF.

The chain uses TRBV6-1 and TRBJ2-2; possibly TRBD2 for D (6 bases). The germline V and J ends were trimmed by 1 base and 1 base, with 13 bases remaining between them. Per the germline V gene, CDR1 is MNHNS and CDR2 is SASEGT. This CDR3 is built from 17 residues. The CDR3 region has the DNA TGTGCCAGCAGTGAAGTTGCGGGGCGAGTGAACACCGGGGAGCTGTTTTTT. Translation: CASSEVAGRVNTGELFF.

This chain connects TRBV10-1 to TRBJ2-2; 9 bases line up with TRBD2. CDR1 is WNHNN, CDR2 SYGVQD, per germline (reference sequence). Germline trimming cut 3 bases from V and 5 bases from J; bases unmatched to any gene: 10. The length of the CDR3 is 17 residues. The CDR3 loop reads CASSDGAGGPRTGELFF. CDR3 bases: TGCGCCAGCAGTGATGGGGCGGGAGGGCCAAGAACCGGGGAGCTGTTTTTT.

This chain joins TRBV28 and TRBJ1-2; 7 bases line up with TRBD1. Germline V gene sequence: CDR1 MDHEN, CDR2 SYDVKM. The trim removed 5 bases at V and 7 bases at J, leaving 10 bases unmatched. The CDR3 runs to 14 residues. The CDR3 region is CASSASGGVAGYTF. In DNA form, the CDR3 reads TGTGCCAGCAGTGCGTCAGGGGGGGTCGCTGGCTACACCTTC.

The chain combines TRBV7-9 with TRBJ1-6; the D is unclear. V was cut by 0 bases and J by 6 bases, with 9 bases left in between. The CDR3 consists of 15 residues. CDR1 and CDR2 from the germline V gene are SEHNR and FQNEAQ (reference sequence). CDR3 sequence reads: CASSLASGFNSPLHF. The CDR3, as DNA: TGTGCCAGCAGCTTAGCTTCGGGTTTTAATTCACCCCTCCACTTT.

The CDR3 DNA is TGTGCCAGCAGCAATAAAGGGACTTCATCTAGCACAGATACGCAGTATTTT. Protein sequence: CASSNKGTSSSTDTQYF. The rearrangement joins TRBV5-4 to TRBJ2-3, with D possibly TRBD2 on 6 matching bases. The V gene lost 4 bases and the J gene lost 0 bases, with 18 bases spanning the gap. This CDR3 has 17 residues. Germline CDR1 reads SGHNT; CDR2 reads YYREEE (reference sequence).

This clone was seen only once. The V and J genes are TRBV29-1 and TRBJ2-5; D might be TRBD1 or TRBD2, each matching 7 bases. Germline CDR1 is SQVTM and CDR2 is ANQGSEA. V shed 5 bases and J shed 4 bases, with 14 bases lying between them. This CDR3 contains 13 residues. The CDR3 DNA is TGCAGCGTTTCGCTCAGGGGGGGAGAGACCCAGTACTTC. Translation gives CSVSLRGGETQYF.

The chain links TRBV2 to TRBJ2-7; 7 nucleotides agree with TRBD2. V was pared by 6 bases and J by 0 bases, with 5 bases of the junction left unmatched. Germline values: CDR1 SNHLY, CDR2 FYNNEI. The CDR3 has 14 residues. Here the CDR3 DNA reads TGTGCCAGCAGGACTGGGAGGGACTCCTACGAGCAGTACTTC. Translating it yields CASRTGRDSYEQYF.

The chain employs TRBV29-1 and TRBJ2-3; D possibly corresponds to TRBD2 (6 bases). The V gene lost 4 bases and the J gene lost 0 bases, with 11 bases spanning the gap. The CDR3 spans 14 residues. Germline CDR1 is SQVTM and CDR2 is ANQGSEA. CDR3 in DNA: TGCAGCGTTGGAGGCGGGGTTAGCACAGATACGCAGTATTTT. Amino acid sequence: CSVGGGVSTDTQYF.

J is TRBJ1-5 and V is TRBV5-5; TRBD1 agrees at 7 bases. The germline CDR1 and CDR2 sequences are SGHKS and YYEKEE (reference sequence). The junction had 11 bases not matched to a gene; V was cut back by 0 bases and J by 5 bases. The CDR3 has 17 residues. As DNA, the CDR3 is TGTGCCAGCAGCTTGGAACAGGGGCCTGTCAACCATCAGCCCCAGCATTTT. Translation gives CASSLEQGPVNHQPQHF.

The J gene is TRBJ1-5, the V gene TRBV5-1, with unresolved D. V dropped 2 bases and J dropped 4 bases, with 7 bases sitting between them. The CDR3 is 13 amino acids. The germline gives CDR1 SGHRS, CDR2 YFSETQ. The chain's CDR3 is CASSFDGNQPQHF. CDR3 sequence (DNA): TGCGCCAGCAGCTTTGACGGTAATCAGCCCCAGCATTTT.

V and J are TRBV19 and TRBJ1-3; D unresolved. The CDR3 has 13 residues. The germline CDR1 and CDR2 sequences are LNHDA and SQIVND (reference sequence). Trimming pared 6 bases from V and 2 bases from J, leaving 8 bases between. CDR3 nucleotide sequence: TGTGCCAGTAGCTCCGGGCCTGGAAACACCATATATTTT. Translating gives CASSSGPGNTIYF.

This chain links TRBV2 with TRBJ2-1; unclear D gene. The germline CDR1 and CDR2 sequences are SNHLY and FYNNEI. This CDR3 comprises 10 residues. Trimming shortened V by 5 bases and J by 10 bases, and 6 bases separated the two germline ends. The CDR3 region has the DNA TGTGCCAGCAGTACCGTAGAGCAGTTCTTC. Residues: CASSTVEQFF.

The V call is TRBV6-6, the J call TRBJ2-7; D is unclear. V lost 3 bases and J lost 3, with 15 bases in between. The germline V gene has CDR1 MNHNY and CDR2 SVGAGI (reference sequence). The CDR3 extends over 15 amino acids. In DNA form, the CDR3 reads TGTGCCAGCAGTTATACCCCCATCGGAGTCTACGAGCAGTACTTC. Protein: CASSYTPIGVYEQYF.

The rearrangement joins TRBV11-2 to TRBJ1-2; tentative D call: TRBD1 (6 bases). There are 14 residues in the CDR3. V lost 1 base to trimming and J lost 5 bases, with 11 bases between them. The germline CDR1 and CDR2 sequences are SGHAT and FQNNGV. The CDR3 DNA reads as TGTGCCAGCAGCTTAGGAACAGGGTCGTATGGCTACACCTTC. This sequence encodes CASSLGTGSYGYTF.

The V and J genes are TRBV7-9 and TRBJ2-7; maybe TRBD1 (6 bases). The CDR3 has 14 amino acids. CDR1 SEHNR and CDR2 FQNEAQ come from the germline V gene (reference sequence). Trimming took off 3 bases at V and 4 bases at J, with 13 bases between the two ends. The CDR3 protein is CASSFSRGGYEQYF. The CDR3 DNA sequence: TGTGCCAGCAGCTTTTCGAGAGGGGGTTACGAGCAGTACTTC.

This chain joins TRBV28 and TRBJ2-5; D may be TRBD2 (6 bases). V was pared by 5 bases and J by 4 bases, with 17 bases between. The germline CDR1 and CDR2 sequences are MDHEN and SYDVKM. The CDR3 is 15 residues long. The CDR3 loop reads CASSKVRGGVETQYF. CDR3 bases: TGTGCCAGCAGTAAAGTTCGTGGAGGGGTAGAGACCCAGTACTTC.

The chain combines TRBV15 with TRBJ1-3; D remains unclear. The CDR3 has 13 residues. Germline V gene sequence: CDR1 LNHNV, CDR2 YYDKDF (reference sequence). Trimming shortened V by 3 bases and J by 3 bases, and 6 bases separated the two germline ends. The CDR3 spells CATSSDIGNTIYF. DNA for the CDR3: TGTGCCACCAGCAGTGACATTGGAAACACCATATATTTT.

This chain joins TRBV9 and TRBJ2-1, with 9 bases identical to TRBD2. Germline lookup yields CDR1 SGDLS and CDR2 YYNGEE. The CDR3 runs to 15 residues. The ends lost 1 base at V and 9 bases at J; junction bases unmatched: 8. Written as DNA, the CDR3 is TGTGCCAGCAGCGTAAGGCGGGAGGGGGACAGTGAGCAGTTCTTC. Its protein is CASSVRREGDSEQFF.

This clone was detected once. V is TRBV18 and J is TRBJ1-1; D is unclear. CDR3 length: 14 residues. Germline loops: CDR1 KGHSH, CDR2 LQKENI. Trimming left V 3 bases short and J 7 bases short, with 15 bases between. The CDR3 region is CASSPTSEVYEAFF. In DNA, the CDR3 is TGTGCCAGCTCACCGACCTCGGAGGTCTATGAAGCTTTCTTT.

This chain joins TRBV28 and TRBJ1-3; possible D gene TRBD1, 5 bases. The V end lost 6 bases, the J end lost 4 bases, and 13 bases lay between the germline ends. CDR1 MDHEN and CDR2 SYDVKM come from the germline V gene. The CDR3 is 14 residues long. Here the CDR3 reads CASRYRDVGNTIYF. The DNA of the CDR3 is TGTGCCAGCAGATACCGGGACGTCGGAAACACCATATATTTT.

J is TRBJ2-7 and V is TRBV5-1; D could derive from TRBD1 or TRBD2 (5 bases each). This CDR3 region has 14 residues. Trimming shortened V by 0 bases and J by 2 bases, and 9 bases separated the two germline ends. Per the germline V gene, CDR1 is SGHRS and CDR2 is YFSETQ. The CDR3 DNA follows: TGCGCCAGCAGCTTGGGGGACGGCACCTACGAGCAGTACTTC. Translation: CASSLGDGTYEQYF.

This clone occurred once. Other DNA sequences in this sample translate to the same CDR3. The chain carries TRBV18 and TRBJ1-4; D gene ambiguous. Deletions cut 3 bases from V and 6 bases from J, with 8 bases between. Germline CDR1 KGHSH, CDR2 LQKENI. The CDR3 loop spans 13 amino acids. In DNA form, the CDR3 reads TGTGCCAGCTCACCGGGTACAGATGAAAAACTGTTTTTT. Its protein is CASSPGTDEKLFF.

The CDR3 is CASRKQGELKFQHF. The CDR3 bases are TGTGCCAGCAGGAAACAGGGGGAGCTGAAGTTCCAGCATTTT. The V call is TRBV28, the J call TRBJ1-5; TRBD1 matches at 8 bases. Germline V gene data show CDR1 as MDHEN and CDR2 as SYDVKM. V dropped 6 bases and J dropped 12; count of bases not matched to a gene: 13. The CDR3 contains 14 residues.

The V and J genes are TRBV9 and TRBJ1-1, with 7 nucleotides matching TRBD1. Germline V CDR1 and CDR2: SGDLS, YYNGEE. The ends lost 0 bases at V and 6 bases at J; junction bases unmatched: 8. The CDR3 is 15 amino acids. CDR3: CASSVEGAMGAEAFF. In nucleotides, the CDR3 is TGTGCCAGCAGCGTAGAGGGGGCGATGGGGGCTGAAGCTTTCTTT.

V usage is TRBV14 and J usage is TRBJ2-1, with D possibly being TRBD1 (5 bases). Per the germline V gene, CDR1 is SGHDN and CDR2 is FVKESK. This CDR3 has 14 amino acids. Trimming took 4 bases from V and 8 from J, leaving 15 bases between them. CDR3 coding DNA: TGTGCCAGCAGCCGAGGATACCCAGGGCATGAGCAGTTCTTC. It encodes CASSRGYPGHEQFF.

J is TRBJ2-5 and V is TRBV5-1; 7 nucleotides match TRBD2. Germline V lookup: CDR1 SGHRS, CDR2 YFSETQ. The CDR3 is made up of 14 amino acids. V lost 0 bases, J lost 9 bases, and 8 bases stayed unmatched. The CDR3 DNA sequence: TGCGCCAGCAGCTTGGAAAAGTTGAGCGGGGCCCAGTACTTC. This gives the protein CASSLEKLSGAQYF. The full variable domain, in which reference TRBV5-1 and TRBJ2-5 provide the parts outside the CDR3, is KAGVTQTPRYLIKTRGQQVTLSCSPISGHRSVSWYQQTPGQGLQFLFEYFSETQRNKGNFPGRFSGRQFSNSRSEMNVSTLELGDSALYLCASSLEKLSGAQYFGPGTRLLVL.

The V and J genes are TRBV2 and TRBJ1-2, with TRBD1 identical over 9 bases. This CDR3 has 14 residues. Germline values: CDR1 SNHLY, CDR2 FYNNEI. V lost 8 bases, J lost 6 bases, and 10 bases stayed unmatched. The CDR3 region has the DNA TGTGCCAGCGAGGACGACAGGGGGTATGATGGCTACACCTTC. As protein: CASEDDRGYDGYTF.